The next 30 T cell receptor beta chains were all read from a single sample in a study of T cell responses to AZD1222 COVID-19 vaccine. The assay was immunoSEQ multiplex PCR, and TCRdb's table has in-frame clones only and misses some. The table includes 140,000 to 150,000 clones, roughly nine tenths detected once. Source: peripheral blood, taken 28 days after the second AZD1222 dose. The receptors derive from an adult who received the AZD1222 COVID-19 vaccine.

The chain employs TRBV4-3 and TRBJ2-1; TRBD2 matches at 14 bases. Trimming took 4 bases from V and 9 from J; bases not matched to a gene: 5. The CDR3 has 15 amino acids. Germline CDR1 LGHNA, CDR2 YSLEER. In nucleotides, the CDR3 is TGCGCCAGCAGCCTCGGGACTAGCGGGAGTGGTGAGCAGTTCTTC. Translating it yields CASSLGTSGSGEQFF.

This sequence joins TRBV19 and TRBJ2-1; D gene ambiguous. Germline CDR1 LNHDA, CDR2 SQIVND (reference sequence). The CDR3 runs to 12 residues. V dropped 5 bases and J dropped 7 bases, with 9 bases sitting between them. CDR3 loop: CASSRVWNEQFF. The CDR3 DNA sequence: TGTGCCAGTAGTCGGGTCTGGAATGAGCAGTTCTTC.

Concerning this clone itself: Other DNA sequences within the sample encode an identical CDR3. The rearrangement joins TRBV7-3 to TRBJ1-1, with 8 nucleotides matching TRBD1. The CDR3 covers 14 residues. Germline CDR1 reads SGHTA; CDR2 reads FQGTGA. V was pared by 2 bases and J by 5 bases, with 4 bases of the junction left unmatched. In DNA, the CDR3 is TGTGCCAGCAGCTTACAGGGGGCGGGTACTGAAGCTTTCTTT. It specifies CASSLQGAGTEAFF.

The chain is built from TRBV5-4 and TRBJ2-5; D remains unclear. CDR1 is SGHNT and CDR2 is YYREEE in the germline V gene (reference sequence). This CDR3 is built from 13 residues. Trimming cost V 2 bases and J 3 bases, with 8 bases left between them. This CDR3 reads CASSFSDKETQYF. CDR3 nucleotides: TGTGCCAGCAGCTTTTCGGATAAAGAGACCCAGTACTTC. Together with reference TRBV5-4 and TRBJ2-5, the CDR3 gives the full variable domain: ETGVTQSPTHLIKTRGQQVTLRCSSQSGHNTVSWYQQALGQGPQFIFQYYREEENGRGNFPPRFSGLQFPNYSSELNVNALELDDSALYLCASSFSDKETQYFGPGTRLLVL.

This clone was seen a few times. This rearrangement joins TRBV21-1 to TRBJ2-5; the table's TRBD1 call for D was not verified on the DNA. TRBV21-1 is a recognized pseudogene. The CDR3 is made up of 13 amino acids. CDR3 nucleotides: TGTGCCAGCAGCAAAGGGGGGCTTGAGACCCAGTACTTC. Protein product: CASSKGGLETQYF.

This sequence joins TRBV9 and TRBJ1-5, with TRBD1 as a possible D gene (5 bases). The V and J ends lost 3 bases and 7 bases respectively, with 14 bases between them. CDR1 SGDLS and CDR2 YYNGEE come from the germline V gene. This CDR3 is built from 14 residues. The chain's CDR3 is CASSGGWSGQPQHF. The CDR3 DNA sequence: TGTGCCAGCAGCGGGGGGTGGAGTGGACAGCCCCAGCATTTT.

V usage is TRBV6-6 and J usage is TRBJ1-2; D unclear. Germline CDR1 and CDR2: MNHNY and SVGAGI (reference sequence). V gave up 6 bases and J gave up 2 bases, with 13 bases separating them. This CDR3 has 14 amino acids. CDR3 sequence (DNA): TGTGCCAGCAGCCACGAGACCAGGAACTATGGCTACACCTTC. It is translated as CASSHETRNYGYTF.

In DNA form, the CDR3 reads TGTGCCAGCAGTTATGCCCAGGGGAGCAATCAGCCCCAGCATTTT. Its translation is CASSYAQGSNQPQHF. This rearrangement joins TRBV6-2 or TRBV6-3 to TRBJ1-5, with TRBD1 as a possible D gene (6 bases). Trimming shortened V by 3 bases and J by 1 base, and 10 bases separated the two germline ends. This CDR3 region has 15 residues. Germline V gives CDR1 MNHEY, CDR2 SVGEGT.

The chain uses TRBV2 and TRBJ1-4; the D gene is possibly TRBD1 (6 bases). The germline V gene encodes CDR1 SNHLY and CDR2 FYNNEI. Trimming left V 2 bases short and J 2 bases short, with 9 bases between. The CDR3 is 15 amino acids. CDR3 DNA: TGTGCCAGCAGTGAACCCACAGGGACTAATGAAAAACTGTTTTTT. Translated, it gives CASSEPTGTNEKLFF. The full variable domain, rest sourced from reference TRBV2 and TRBJ1-4, is EPEVTQTPSHQVTQMGQEVILRCVPISNHLYFYWYRQILGQKVEFLVSFYNNEISEKSEIFDDQFSVERPDGSNFTLKIRSTKLEDSAMYFCASSEPTGTNEKLFFGSGTQLSVL.

The chain couples TRBV19 to TRBJ1-3; no reliable D call. Germline V lookup: CDR1 LNHDA, CDR2 SQIVND (reference sequence). With 8 bases removed from V and 4 bases from J, the gap between germline ends came to 12 bases. CDR3 size: 13 residues. The CDR3 bases are TGTGCCAGTGGTGCTCTTGAAGGAAACACCATATATTTT. It specifies CASGALEGNTIYF.

The chain uses TRBV5-1 and TRBJ1-1, with 7 bases fitting TRBD1. V lost 4 bases and J lost 2; bases outside the gene matches: 5. The CDR3 spans 14 residues. Germline V gene data show CDR1 as SGHRS and CDR2 as YFSETQ. This CDR3 reads CASSRGQANTEAFF. In DNA form, the CDR3 reads TGCGCCAGCAGCCGAGGACAGGCCAACACTGAAGCTTTCTTT.

The chain has TRBV2 and TRBJ1-5; perhaps TRBD1 as D (6 bases). Germline V lookup: CDR1 SNHLY, CDR2 FYNNEI. The CDR3 is 15 residues long. V lost 8 bases to trimming and J lost 1 base, with 15 bases between them. CDR3 sequence: CASGGQTLSNQPQHF. Here the CDR3 DNA reads TGTGCCAGCGGGGGACAAACCCTGAGCAATCAGCCCCAGCATTTT.

The CDR3 DNA reads TGTGCCAGCACCCTAGCGGGATCCTCCTACGAGCAGTACTTC. Translating gives CASTLAGSSYEQYF. V gene TRBV5-6 combines with J gene TRBJ2-7; 9 nucleotides align to TRBD2. Germline CDR1 reads SGHDT; CDR2 reads YYEEEE. There are 14 residues in the CDR3. V lost 6 bases and J lost 0; bases outside the gene matches: 4.

This chain connects TRBV2 to TRBJ1-5; TRBD1 matches 10 bases. The CDR3 loop spans 16 amino acids. The V segment lost 7 bases and the J segment 3 bases; nucleotides outside the gene matches: 9. Germline loops: CDR1 SNHLY, CDR2 FYNNEI. The CDR3 reads CASNNGTGENNQPQHF. DNA of the CDR3: TGTGCCAGCAATAATGGGACAGGGGAAAACAATCAGCCCCAGCATTTT.

This clone was detected only once. The chain employs TRBV20-1 and TRBJ2-4; D gene uncertain. CDR1 and CDR2 (germline): DFQATT, SNEGSKA (reference sequence). V lost 4 bases to trimming and J lost 5 bases, with 0 bases between them. The CDR3 is 9 residues long. The CDR3 protein is CSAKNIQYF. DNA of the CDR3: TGCAGTGCTAAAAACATTCAGTACTTC.

CDR3 DNA: TGTGCCAGCAGCTTCGGGTTAGGGGTAGTCCAAGAGACCCAGTACTTC. This gives the protein CASSFGLGVVQETQYF. The chain carries TRBV7-8 and TRBJ2-5, with a possible D match to TRBD1 (5 bases). There are 16 residues in the CDR3. The germline CDR1 and CDR2 sequences are SGHVS and FQNEAQ. V shed 3 bases and J shed 1 base, with 15 bases lying between them.

This chain uses TRBV6-1 with TRBJ1-5; tentatively, D is TRBD1 (5 bases). The germline V gene has CDR1 MNHNS and CDR2 SASEGT. V shed 2 bases and J shed 3 bases, with 17 bases lying between them. The CDR3 runs to 17 residues. The DNA of the CDR3 is TGTGCCAGCAGTGAATATTCCAGGGTGGAGTACAATCAGCCCCAGCATTTT. This encodes CASSEYSRVEYNQPQHF.

This clone came up a few times. The chain uses TRBV30 and TRBJ2-2, with D possibly matching TRBD2 (7 bases). The CDR3 sequence is 14 residues long. Trimming removed 4 bases from V and 6 bases from J, with 15 bases in between. Per the germline V gene, CDR1 is GTSNPN and CDR2 is SVGIG (reference sequence). The CDR3 here is CAWKEGGEAGELFF. In DNA, the CDR3 is TGTGCCTGGAAGGAGGGGGGGGAAGCCGGGGAGCTGTTTTTT.

The chain links TRBV30 to TRBJ2-1; 7 bases line up with TRBD1. With 1 base clipped from V and 9 bases from J, the junction kept 9 bases outside the gene matches. The CDR3 sequence is 14 residues long. CDR1 is GTSNPN, CDR2 SVGIG, per germline (reference sequence). CDR3 DNA sequence: TGTGCCTGGAGTGAGGGTATAGGGGGCAGTGAGCAGTTCTTC. Protein: CAWSEGIGGSEQFF.

The chain is built from TRBV3-1 (or the pseudogene TRBV3-2) and TRBJ2-1; D tentatively reads TRBD1 or TRBD2 (5 bases each). Per the germline V gene, CDR1 is LGHDT and CDR2 is YNNKEL (reference sequence). The CDR3 runs to 12 residues. Trimming shortened V by 4 bases and J by 15 bases, and 16 bases separated the two germline ends. CDR3 nucleotide sequence: TGTGCCAGCAGCCGGGACCCCCCACTTCTGTTCTTC. This gives the protein CASSRDPPLLFF.

This chain uses TRBV19 with TRBJ2-1; no clear D. CDR1 LNHDA and CDR2 SQIVND come from the germline V gene (reference sequence). V was pared by 3 bases and J by 10 bases, with 7 bases between. The CDR3 is 11 residues long. The chain's CDR3 is CASSIFREQFF. The CDR3 DNA is TGTGCCAGTAGTATCTTTCGGGAGCAGTTCTTC.

The rearrangement links TRBV18 to TRBJ1-5; a weak D match, TRBD1 (5 bases). The CDR3 loop spans 15 amino acids. Trimming removed 6 bases at V and 4 bases at J, with 16 bases between. Looked up from germline, CDR1 is KGHSH and CDR2 is LQKENI. The CDR3, as DNA: TGTGCCAGCTCTCTCGGCGGGGGTGGGAATCAGCCCCAGCATTTT. Its translation is CASSLGGGGNQPQHF.

This chain links TRBV6-1 with TRBJ1-2, with D hard to call. This CDR3 has 13 amino acids. CDR1 and CDR2 (germline): MNHNS, SASEGT. V lost 1 base, J lost 3 bases, and 6 bases lay in between. In nucleotides, the CDR3 is TGTGCCAGCAGTGAAGGATGGGACTATGGCTACACCTTC. Translating gives CASSEGWDYGYTF.

The genes are TRBV5-4 and TRBJ2-3, with D perhaps matching TRBD2 (6 bases). Trimming removed 1 base from V and 0 bases from J, with 9 bases in between. This CDR3 is built from 15 residues. CDR1 and CDR2 from the germline V gene are SGHNT and YYREEE (reference sequence). CDR3 amino acids: CASSLYGTSTDTQYF. DNA of the CDR3: TGTGCCAGCAGCTTGTATGGGACTAGCACAGATACGCAGTATTTT.

The chain has TRBV23-1 and TRBJ1-2, with D perhaps TRBD1 (5 bases). TRBV23-1 is an open reading frame, and its role is uncertain. Trimming took off 8 bases at V and 8 bases at J, with 21 bases between the two ends. CDR3 length equals 14 residues. The DNA for the CDR3 is TGCGCCAGCCTAACCGATGGGGGGGTTGGAGGCTACACCTTC. Translated, it gives CASLTDGGVGGYTF.

V and J are TRBV19 and TRBJ1-5; TRBD1 aligns across 11 bases. V lost 3 bases and J lost 8; bases outside the gene matches: 6. CDR3 length: 15 amino acids. The germline V gene encodes CDR1 LNHDA and CDR2 SQIVND (reference sequence). CDR3 region: CASSMYGTGGEPQHF. The CDR3 bases are TGTGCCAGTAGTATGTATGGGACAGGGGGAGAGCCCCAGCATTTT.

The chain carries TRBV6-5 and TRBJ1-1; 9 nucleotides line up with TRBD1. Germline trimming cut 11 bases from V and 4 bases from J; bases unmatched to any gene: 11. Looked up from germline, CDR1 is MNHEY and CDR2 is SVGAGI. CDR3 length: 14 amino acids. The chain's CDR3 is CAVQGARLVTEAFF. The CDR3 DNA is TGTGCCGTACAGGGGGCGCGTTTGGTCACTGAAGCTTTCTTT.

V usage is TRBV25-1 and J usage is TRBJ1-1, with a weak D call TRBD1 (5 bases). Germline V CDR1 and CDR2: MGHDK, SYGVNS. The CDR3 has 15 residues. The V and J ends lost 3 bases and 2 bases respectively, with 13 bases between them. The CDR3 DNA reads TGTGCCAGCAGTGAGACAGATAACCGTAACACTGAAGCTTTCTTT. It is translated as CASSETDNRNTEAFF. The complete variable domain, with remaining parts taken from reference TRBV25-1 and TRBJ1-1, reads EADIYQTPRYLVIGTGKKITLECSQTMGHDKMYWYQQDPGMELHLIHYSYGVNSTEKGDLSSESTVSRIRTEHFPLTLESARPSHTSQYLCASSETDNRNTEAFFGQGTRLTVV.

The V gene is TRBV7-8, the J gene TRBJ1-2; D is perhaps TRBD1 (6 bases). The length of the CDR3 is 15 residues. The germline V gene has CDR1 SGHVS and CDR2 FQNEAQ. Between the trimmed V and J ends, which lost 0 bases and 1 base, there was a span of 9 bases. This CDR3 is CASSLAGQINYGYTF. The CDR3, as DNA: TGTGCCAGCAGCTTAGCCGGACAGATTAACTATGGCTACACCTTC.

The chain is built from TRBV30 and TRBJ1-2; unclear D gene. Germline V lookup: CDR1 GTSNPN, CDR2 SVGIG (reference sequence). The CDR3 length is 13 residues. The V and J ends lost 2 bases and 1 base respectively, with 8 bases between them. The CDR3 spells CAWSNRLNYGYTF. The DNA of the CDR3 is TGTGCCTGGAGTAACAGACTTAACTATGGCTACACCTTC.